This is a list of T cell receptor beta chains from one sample in a study of CD8 T cells in ankylosing spondylitis. TCRdb analysed the 5' RACE reads with MiXCR anew, one entry per CDR3 protein. The repertoire has roughly 200,000 distinct CDR3 sequences, around 25% of them found once; the top ten carry 5% to 8%. Source material: blood, either unsorted or a sorted T cell fraction (not recorded which). The receptor set was obtained from a male donor with ankylosing spondylitis or in good health (not recorded which). Each CDR3 is given with its conserved first and last residue. The D gene is left open where the match is weak. The size entry is marked missing in some rows and otherwise reads once, few, many or a size class.

TRBJ2-1	many	TRBV6-5	13	NA	TGTGCCAGCAGTTACTCGAGCTCGGTCGGGGCGTTCTTC	CASSYSSSVGAFF
TRBJ2-1	many	TRBV5-1	15	TRBD2	TGTGCCAGCAGTTTGAGCGGGAGTTCCTACAATGAGCAGTTCTTC	CASSLSGSSYNEQFF
TRBJ2-4	many	TRBV20-1	17	TRBD2	TGCAGTGTCGATAGGGGACTAGGGGAACTAGCCAAAAACATTCAGTACTTC	CSVDRGLGELAKNIQYF
TRBJ2-7	once	TRBV12-3/TRBV12-4	15	TRBD2	TGTGCCAGCACCCCACTAGCGGGAGGGCCCGGCGAGCAGTACTTC	CASTPLAGGPGEQYF
TRBJ2-3	few	TRBV9	15	TRBD2	TGTGCCAGCAGCGTAGGACCGGGAGGGTCAGATACGCAGTATTTT	CASSVGPGGSDTQYF
TRBJ1-4	many	TRBV28	11	NA	TGTGCCAGCAGCTTACAGTTTGAACTGTTTTTT	CASSLQFELFF
TRBJ2-7	NA	TRBV20-1	17	NA	TGCAGTGCTAAGAGCGGGCTAGCGGGCCCCAGGGGGGCCGAGCAGTACTTC	CSAKSGLAGPRGAEQYF
TRBJ1-1	few	TRBV5-1	14	NA	TGCGCCAGCAGCTTTGGCAGGGAGAACACTGAAGCTTTCTTT	CASSFGRENTEAFF
TRBJ2-7	many	TRBV9	14	NA	TGTGCCAGCAGCGTCGACCCCAGCTCCTACGAGCAGTACTTC	CASSVDPSSYEQYF
TRBJ2-1	NA	TRBV28	13	NA	TGTGCCAGCAGTTTTTCGGCCTACAATGAGCAGTTCTTC	CASSFSAYNEQFF
TRBJ2-4	many	TRBV12-3/TRBV12-4	19	NA	TGTGCCAGCAGTCCAGAGGCAGGGGGGGTTTTCTTTTCAGAAAACATTCAGTACTTC	CASSPEAGGVFFSENIQYF
TRBJ1-5	many	TRBV2	16	TRBD1	TGTGCCAGCAGTGAAGTTGGCAGGGGGGGTGGTCAGCCCCAGCATTTT	CASSEVGRGGGQPQHF
TRBJ2-5	many	TRBV20-1	17	TRBD2	TGCAGTGCTAGATACAGCGGGGATTTTAGCCTCCAAGAGACCCAGTACTTC	CSARYSGDFSLQETQYF
TRBJ2-2	NA	TRBV7-3	17	TRBD2	TGTGCCAGCAGCGTGGTTGGGACTAGCGGGAGAACCGGGGAGCTGTTTTTT	CASSVVGTSGRTGELFF
TRBJ2-3	many	TRBV4-2	17	NA	TGTGCCAGCAGCCAAGTTCCGACTAGAGGTAGCACAGATACGCAGTATTTT	CASSQVPTRGSTDTQYF